This entry is about one TCR beta chain. No antigen is known for it. This sample was taken from a study of cytomegalovirus exposure and HLA in healthy donors. 60 Vbeta and 13 Jbeta primers were used in PCR. Repertoires were generated with immunoSEQ multiplex PCR, while TCRdb's copy carries only in-frame clones and drops some. The table records 91,000 or so clones, around three quarters of them present only once. The V and J ends lost 7 bases and 8 bases, in that order; junction bases with no gene match: 6. CDR1 is ENHRY, CDR2 SYGVKD, per germline. This CDR3 spans 13 amino acids. Broader study findings: Accurate HLA-A and HLA-B prediction from TCR beta sequences was reported for most subjects. Sequencing depth roughly uniform across donors was assumed in presence/absence analyses. Within an earlier analysis, most TCR beta V segments proved productive either about 87% or about 30% of the time.

The V call is TRBV10-3, the J call TRBJ2-1; TRBD2 matches at 9 bases. The TCR originated in a man aged 25-45 years in good health and CMV-seropositive. Sequencing used PBMCs. CDR3 sequence (DNA): TGTGCCATCATGCGGGAGGGTCCCTATGAGCAGTTCTTC. Translation gives CAIMREGPYEQFF.